This TCR beta chain was captured by sequencing in a study of beta chain features in type 1 diabetes. Germline-derived CDR1 and CDR2 are SQVTM and ANQGSEA. V shed 7 bases, J shed 1 base, and the junction held 9 bases outside the gene matches. CDR3 size: 14 residues. Expressed TCRB transcripts got sequenced, as all isolated RNA was reverse transcribed. Assay used: immunoSEQ multiplex PCR; TCRdb lists only in-frame clones, some missing. The sample holds around 500,000 clones, around 28% seen once. The origin of this receptor is a man aged 18 to 35 in good health. Specimen: naive CD4+ T cells from blood. The V call is TRBV29-1, the J call TRBJ2-5, with 7 positions matching TRBD1. The CDR3 DNA sequence: TGCAGCGGCGCGTCTGGGACAGTCCAAGAGACCCAGTACTTC. Translation gives CSGASGTVQETQYF.